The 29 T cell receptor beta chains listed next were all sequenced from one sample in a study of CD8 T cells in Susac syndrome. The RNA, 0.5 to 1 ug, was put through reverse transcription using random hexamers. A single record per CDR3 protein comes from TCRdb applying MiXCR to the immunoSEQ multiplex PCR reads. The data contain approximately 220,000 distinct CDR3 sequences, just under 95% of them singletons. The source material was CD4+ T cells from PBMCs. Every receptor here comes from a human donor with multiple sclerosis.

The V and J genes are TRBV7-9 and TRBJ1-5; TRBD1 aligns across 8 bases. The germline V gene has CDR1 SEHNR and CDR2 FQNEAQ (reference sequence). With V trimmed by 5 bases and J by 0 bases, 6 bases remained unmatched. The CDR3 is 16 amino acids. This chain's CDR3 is CASSTGQGGSNQPQHF. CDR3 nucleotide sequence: TGTGCCAGCAGCACCGGACAGGGCGGTAGCAATCAGCCCCAGCATTTT.

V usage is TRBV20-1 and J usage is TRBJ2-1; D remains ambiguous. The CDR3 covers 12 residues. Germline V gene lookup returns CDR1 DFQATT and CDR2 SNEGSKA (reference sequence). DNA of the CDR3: TGCAGCGCAGGCCGCTCCTACAATGAGCAGTTCTTC. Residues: CSAGRSYNEQFF.

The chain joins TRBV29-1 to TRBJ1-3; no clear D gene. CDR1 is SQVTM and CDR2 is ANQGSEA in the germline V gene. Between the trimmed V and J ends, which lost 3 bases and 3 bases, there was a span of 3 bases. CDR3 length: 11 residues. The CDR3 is CSVDSGNTIYF. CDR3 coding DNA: TGCAGCGTTGATAGTGGAAACACCATATATTTT.

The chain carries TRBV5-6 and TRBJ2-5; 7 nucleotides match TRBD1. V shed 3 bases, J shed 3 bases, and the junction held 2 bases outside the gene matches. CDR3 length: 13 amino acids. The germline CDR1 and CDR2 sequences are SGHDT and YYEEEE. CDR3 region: CASSYGQEETQYF. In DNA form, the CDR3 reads TGTGCCAGCAGCTACGGACAGGAAGAGACCCAGTACTTC. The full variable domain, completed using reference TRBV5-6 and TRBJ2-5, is DAGVTQSPTHLIKTRGQQVTLRCSPKSGHDTVSWYQQALGQGPQFIFQYYEEEERQRGNFPDRFSGHQFPNYSSELNVNALLLGDSALYLCASSYGQEETQYFGPGTRLLVL.

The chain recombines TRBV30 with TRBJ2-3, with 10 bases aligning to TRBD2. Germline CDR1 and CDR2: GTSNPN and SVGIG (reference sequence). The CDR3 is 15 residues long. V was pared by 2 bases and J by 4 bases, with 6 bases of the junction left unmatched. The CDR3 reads CAWSKERGGPDTQYF. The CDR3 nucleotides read TGTGCCTGGAGTAAGGAGCGGGGGGGCCCAGATACGCAGTATTTT.

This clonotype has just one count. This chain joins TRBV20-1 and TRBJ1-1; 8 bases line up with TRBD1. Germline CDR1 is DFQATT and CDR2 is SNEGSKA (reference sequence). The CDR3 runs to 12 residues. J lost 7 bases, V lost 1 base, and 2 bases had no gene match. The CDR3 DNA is TGCAGTGCTAGAGCCGACAGGGGTGAAGCTTTCTTT. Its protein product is CSARADRGEAFF.

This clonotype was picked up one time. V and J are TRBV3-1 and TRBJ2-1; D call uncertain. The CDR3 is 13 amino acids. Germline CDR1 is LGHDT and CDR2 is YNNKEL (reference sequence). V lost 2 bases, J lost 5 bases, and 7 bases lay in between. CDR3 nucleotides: TGTGCCAGCAGCCAATACAGAGACAATGAGCAGTTCTTC. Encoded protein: CASSQYRDNEQFF.

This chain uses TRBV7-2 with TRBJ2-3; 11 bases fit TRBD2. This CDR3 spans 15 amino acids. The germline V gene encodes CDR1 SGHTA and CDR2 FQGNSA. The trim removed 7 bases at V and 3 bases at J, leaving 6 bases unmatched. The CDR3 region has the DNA TGTGCCAGCATCATAGCGGGGGGGCCAACAGATACGCAGTATTTT. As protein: CASIIAGGPTDTQYF.

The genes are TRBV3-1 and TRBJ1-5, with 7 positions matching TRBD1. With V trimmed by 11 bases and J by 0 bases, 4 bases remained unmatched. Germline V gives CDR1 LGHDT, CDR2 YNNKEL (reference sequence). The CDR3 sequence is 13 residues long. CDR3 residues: CAVGTASNQPQHF. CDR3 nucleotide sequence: TGTGCCGTCGGGACAGCTAGCAATCAGCCCCAGCATTTT.

For the CDR3, the DNA is TGCAGCGTTGAAGAGGTCCCCGGAGGGGCCAACGTCCTGACTTTC. Translated: CSVEEVPGGANVLTF. This chain joins TRBV29-1 and TRBJ2-6, with D hard to call. V was trimmed by 0 bases and J by 4 bases, leaving 10 bases between them. Germline V gene lookup returns CDR1 SQVTM and CDR2 ANQGSEA. The CDR3 totals 15 residues.

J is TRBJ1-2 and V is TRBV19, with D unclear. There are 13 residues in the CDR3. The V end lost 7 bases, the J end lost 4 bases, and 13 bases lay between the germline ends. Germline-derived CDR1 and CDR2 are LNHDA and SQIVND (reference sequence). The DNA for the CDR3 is TGTGCCAGTAAGAGGCGAGAACTCTATGGCTACACCTTC. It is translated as CASKRRELYGYTF.

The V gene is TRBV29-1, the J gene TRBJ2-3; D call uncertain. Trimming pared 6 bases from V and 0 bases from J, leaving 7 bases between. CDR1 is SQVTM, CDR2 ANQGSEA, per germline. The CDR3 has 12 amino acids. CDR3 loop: CSVWLSTDTQYF. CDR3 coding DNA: TGCAGCGTCTGGCTTAGCACAGATACGCAGTATTTT.

The CDR3 DNA is TGTGCCAGCAGCTTTCGATCAGGGGGCGAGACCTATGGCTACACCTTC. Its protein is CASSFRSGGETYGYTF. The V call is TRBV6-6, the J call TRBJ1-2, with TRBD1 matching over 8 bases. The CDR3 length is 16 residues. Germline CDR1 is MNHNY and CDR2 is SVGAGI (reference sequence). Unmatched junction bases numbered 13, after V lost 6 bases and J lost 4 bases.

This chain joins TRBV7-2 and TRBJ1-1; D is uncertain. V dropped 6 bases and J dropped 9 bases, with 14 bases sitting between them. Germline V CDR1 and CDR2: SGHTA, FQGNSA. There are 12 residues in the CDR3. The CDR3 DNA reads TGTGCCAGCAGTCTTGACGTGGCACAAGCTTTCTTT. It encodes CASSLDVAQAFF.

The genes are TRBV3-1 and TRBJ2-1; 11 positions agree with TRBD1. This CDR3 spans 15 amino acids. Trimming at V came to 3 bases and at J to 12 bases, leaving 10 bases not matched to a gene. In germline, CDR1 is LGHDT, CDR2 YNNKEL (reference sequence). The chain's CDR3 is CASSQGGQGALGQFF. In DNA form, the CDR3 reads TGTGCCAGCAGCCAGGGAGGACAGGGGGCGCTTGGGCAGTTCTTC.

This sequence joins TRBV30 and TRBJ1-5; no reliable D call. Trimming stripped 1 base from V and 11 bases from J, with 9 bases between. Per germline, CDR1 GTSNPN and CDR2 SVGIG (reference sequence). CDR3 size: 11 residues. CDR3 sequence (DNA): TGTGCCTGGAGTGCAGGCGGGGCCCAGCATTTT. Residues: CAWSAGGAQHF.

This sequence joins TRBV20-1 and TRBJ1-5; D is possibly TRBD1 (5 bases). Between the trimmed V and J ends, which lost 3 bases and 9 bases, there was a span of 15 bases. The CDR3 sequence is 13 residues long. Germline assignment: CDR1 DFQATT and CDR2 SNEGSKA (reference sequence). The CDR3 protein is CSASTGPGGPQHF. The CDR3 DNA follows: TGCAGTGCTAGCACCGGGCCCGGGGGGCCCCAGCATTTT.

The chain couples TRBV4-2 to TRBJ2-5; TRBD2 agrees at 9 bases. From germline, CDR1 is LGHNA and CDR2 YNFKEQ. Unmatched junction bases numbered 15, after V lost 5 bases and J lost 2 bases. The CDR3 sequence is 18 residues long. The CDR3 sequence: CASSFREGSGGLQETQYF. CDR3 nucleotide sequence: TGTGCCAGCAGCTTCCGGGAGGGTAGCGGGGGCCTACAAGAGACCCAGTACTTC.

The CDR3: CASSPPGLARETQYF. The DNA for the CDR3 is TGTGCCAGCAGTCCTCCCGGACTGGCGCGGGAGACCCAGTACTTC. The chain is built from TRBV7-2 and TRBJ2-5; weak D call: TRBD2 (5 bases). The CDR3 is 15 amino acids. In germline, CDR1 is SGHTA, CDR2 FQGNSA. V was trimmed by 6 bases and J by 5 bases, leaving 19 bases between them.

The CDR3 DNA reads TGTGCCATCAGTGAGTCTGGACAGTCCTACAATGAGCAGTTCTTC. Protein: CAISESGQSYNEQFF. The chain uses TRBV10-3 and TRBJ2-1, with D perhaps matching TRBD1 (6 bases). Germline V lookup: CDR1 ENHRY, CDR2 SYGVKD. The CDR3 spans 15 residues. V lost 0 bases, J lost 1 base, and 7 bases lay in between.

The CDR3 sequence: CASSPSLSDRYSNQPQHF. Written as DNA, the CDR3 is TGTGCCAGCAGCCCGAGTCTCTCGGACAGGTATAGCAATCAGCCCCAGCATTTT. This chain connects TRBV3-1 to TRBJ1-5; 7 bases match TRBD1. CDR3 length: 18 amino acids. The V segment lost 4 bases and the J segment 0 bases; nucleotides outside the gene matches: 12. Germline V CDR1 and CDR2: LGHDT, YNNKEL (reference sequence).

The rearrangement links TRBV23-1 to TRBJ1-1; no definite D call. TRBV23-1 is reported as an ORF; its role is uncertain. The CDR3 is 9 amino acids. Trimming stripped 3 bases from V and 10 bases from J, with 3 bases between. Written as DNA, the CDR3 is TGCGCCAGCAGTCAGGGAGCTTTCTTT. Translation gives CASSQGAFF.

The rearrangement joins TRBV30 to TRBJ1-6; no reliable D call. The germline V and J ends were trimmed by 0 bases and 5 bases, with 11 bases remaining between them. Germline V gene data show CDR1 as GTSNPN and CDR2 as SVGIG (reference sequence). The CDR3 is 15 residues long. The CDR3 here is CAWSVAQADNSPLHF. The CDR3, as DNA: TGTGCCTGGAGTGTAGCTCAAGCGGATAATTCACCCCTCCACTTT.

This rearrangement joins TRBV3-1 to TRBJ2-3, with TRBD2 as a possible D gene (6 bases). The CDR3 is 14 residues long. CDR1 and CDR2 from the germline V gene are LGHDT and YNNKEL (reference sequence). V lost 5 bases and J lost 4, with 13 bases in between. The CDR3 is CASSEPGASDTQYF. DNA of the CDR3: TGTGCCAGCAGCGAACCGGGAGCTTCAGATACGCAGTATTTT.

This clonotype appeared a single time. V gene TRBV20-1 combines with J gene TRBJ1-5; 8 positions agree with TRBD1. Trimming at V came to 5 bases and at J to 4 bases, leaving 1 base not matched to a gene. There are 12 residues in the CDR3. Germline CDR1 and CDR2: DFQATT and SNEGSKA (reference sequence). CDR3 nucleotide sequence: TGCAGTGCTTGGACAGGGAATCAGCCCCAGCATTTT. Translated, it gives CSAWTGNQPQHF.

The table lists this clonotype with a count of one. CDR3 in DNA: TGCAGTGCGGCGCCCGGGGCAGGAGATACGCAGTATTTT. As protein: CSAAPGAGDTQYF. This sequence joins TRBV20-1 and TRBJ2-3; either TRBD1 or TRBD2 may supply D (5 bases each). Germline lookup yields CDR1 DFQATT and CDR2 SNEGSKA (reference sequence). This CDR3 spans 13 amino acids. Between the trimmed V and J ends, which lost 6 bases and 5 bases, there was a span of 15 bases.

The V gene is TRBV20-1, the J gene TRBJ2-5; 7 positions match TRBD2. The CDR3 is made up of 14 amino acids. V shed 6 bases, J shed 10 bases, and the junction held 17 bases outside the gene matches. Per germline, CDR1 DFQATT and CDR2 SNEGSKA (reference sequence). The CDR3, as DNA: TGCAGTGCGGGTGGGATTTCGGGGGGATTGGACCAGTACTTC. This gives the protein CSAGGISGGLDQYF.

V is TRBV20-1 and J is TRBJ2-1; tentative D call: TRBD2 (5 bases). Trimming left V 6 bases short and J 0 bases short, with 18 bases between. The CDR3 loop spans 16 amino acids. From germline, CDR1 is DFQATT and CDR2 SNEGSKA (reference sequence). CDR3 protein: CSAKRLASVSYNEQFF. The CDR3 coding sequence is TGCAGTGCCAAGCGGCTAGCCTCAGTCTCCTACAATGAGCAGTTCTTC.

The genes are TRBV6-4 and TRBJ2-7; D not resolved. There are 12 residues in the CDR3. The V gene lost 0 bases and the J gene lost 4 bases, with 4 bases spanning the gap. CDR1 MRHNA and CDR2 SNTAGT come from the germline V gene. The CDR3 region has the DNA TGTGCCAGCAGTGACTCGCCGTACGAGCAGTACGTC. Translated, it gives CASSDSPYEQYV.